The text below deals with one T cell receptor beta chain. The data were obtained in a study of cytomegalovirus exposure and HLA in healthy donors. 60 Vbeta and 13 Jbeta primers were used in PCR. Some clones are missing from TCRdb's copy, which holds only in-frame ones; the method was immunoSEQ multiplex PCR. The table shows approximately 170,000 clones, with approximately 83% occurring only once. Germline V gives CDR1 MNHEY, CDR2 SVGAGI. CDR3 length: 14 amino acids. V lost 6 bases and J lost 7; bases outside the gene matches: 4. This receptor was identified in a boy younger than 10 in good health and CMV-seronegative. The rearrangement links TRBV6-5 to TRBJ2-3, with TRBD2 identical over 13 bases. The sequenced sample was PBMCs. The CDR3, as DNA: TGTGCCAGCAGCCGGACTAGCGGGGGACATACGCAGTATTTT. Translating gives CASSRTSGGHTQYF.